Listed below are T cell receptor beta chains from one sample, sequenced in a study of T cell responses to AZD1222 COVID-19 vaccine. The protocol was immunoSEQ multiplex PCR, while the TCRdb copy is restricted to in-frame clones and leaves out a portion. The sample comprises approximately 150,000 clones, 90% of which are singletons, and approximately 6.2% rests with the top ten. The sample was peripheral blood, taken 28 days after the second AZD1222 dose. The receptor source for this set is an adult who received the AZD1222 COVID-19 vaccine. CDR3s include the opening cysteine and the closing phenylalanine or tryptophan. A D gene is named only where the DNA matches it firmly. Expanded clones get a size class; other rows say once, few or many, or leave the size out.

-,TRBJ2-7,TRBV19,TRBD2,CASCVSGSATYEQYF,TGTGCCTCTTGCGTTAGCGGGAGTGCGACCTACGAGCAGTACTTC
once,TRBJ2-2,TRBV11-3,TRBD2,CASSLGYGGRGRDGELFF,TGTGCCAGCAGCTTAGGTTACGGCGGGAGGGGCCGAGACGGGGAGCTGTTTTTT
-,TRBJ1-5,TRBV30,TRBD1,CAWGGTGNQPQHF,TGTGCCTGGGGCGGGACAGGGAATCAGCCCCAGCATTTT
-,TRBJ2-7,TRBV5-1,-,CASSFLHGSSYEQYF,TGCGCCAGCAGCTTTTTACACGGGAGCTCCTACGAGCAGTACTTC
-,TRBJ1-5,TRBV7-9,-,CASSFIGIQPQHF,TGTGCCAGCAGCTTTATAGGGATCCAGCCCCAGCATTTT
-,TRBJ2-1,TRBV5-8,-,CASSSLEGLHNEQFF,TGTGCCAGCAGCTCACTGGAGGGGCTACACAATGAGCAGTTCTTC
-,TRBJ2-1,TRBV6-1,TRBD2,CASSEASGGQYNEQFF,TGTGCCAGCAGTGAAGCTAGCGGGGGGCAATACAATGAGCAGTTCTTC
-,TRBJ1-2,TRBV10-2,-,CASSEGRVWDYGYTF,TGCGCCAGCAGTGAGGGTAGGGTATGGGACTATGGCTACACCTTC
-,TRBJ2-3,TRBV28,-,CASSSHSTGDTQYF,TGTGCCAGCAGTTCGCACTCAACGGGTGATACGCAGTATTTT
-,TRBJ1-4,TRBV6-5,-,CASSYAAGINEKLFF,TGTGCCAGCAGTTACGCCGCAGGGATTAATGAAAAACTGTTTTTT
-,TRBJ1-2,TRBV11-2,TRBD1,CASSLGTGLYGYTF,TGTGCCAGCAGCTTAGGGACAGGGCTCTATGGCTACACCTTC
-,TRBJ2-5,TRBV5-5,-,CASSLASSVQETQYF,TGTGCCAGCAGCTTGGCAAGTAGCGTCCAAGAGACCCAGTACTTC
-,TRBJ1-1,TRBV9,-,CASSALTANTEAFF,TGTGCCAGCAGCGCTCTGACAGCAAACACTGAAGCTTTCTTT
-,TRBJ1-5,TRBV19,TRBD1,CASSSRQGVVQPQHF,TGTGCCAGTAGTTCCCGACAGGGTGTCGTTCAGCCCCAGCATTTT
once,TRBJ1-1,TRBV9,TRBD1,CASSVVPGTVNTEAFF,TGTGCCAGCAGCGTAGTCCCCGGGACAGTGAACACTGAAGCTTTCTTT
-,TRBJ2-7,TRBV18,TRBD1,CASSPKDRGGYEQYF,TGTGCCAGCTCACCAAAGGACAGGGGAGGCTACGAGCAGTACTTC
-,TRBJ1-4,TRBV15,-,CATSRDWGREKLFF,TGTGCCACCAGCAGAGATTGGGGAAGAGAAAAACTGTTTTTT
-,TRBJ2-1,TRBV7-2,-,CASSLNNGNEQFF,TGTGCCAGCAGCTTAAATAATGGGAATGAGCAGTTCTTC
-,TRBJ2-7,TRBV29-1,-,CSVRGTAYEQYF,TGCAGCGTAAGGGGAACAGCCTACGAGCAGTACTTC
-,TRBJ2-2,TRBV13,-,CASSTLRGTYTGELFF,TGTGCCAGCAGCACCCTGCGAGGGACGTACACCGGGGAGCTGTTTTTT
-,TRBJ2-7,TRBV5-1,-,CASRGISYEQYF,TGCGCCAGCAGGGGGATCTCCTACGAGCAGTACTTC
-,TRBJ2-2,TRBV5-1,TRBD2,CASSWALAGSNGELFF,TGCGCCAGCAGCTGGGCACTAGCGGGGAGTAACGGGGAGCTGTTTTTT
-,TRBJ1-6,TRBV4-1,TRBD1,CASSQEGTGTGVGSPLHF,TGCGCCAGCAGCCAAGAGGGAACCGGGACAGGGGTAGGTTCACCCCTCCACTTT
-,TRBJ2-2,TRBV27,-,CASRKVREAPGELFF,TGTGCCAGCAGGAAGGTCAGGGAAGCTCCCGGGGAGCTGTTTTTT
-,TRBJ2-1,TRBV7-2,TRBD2,CASSLAGAGRARGGQFF,TGTGCCAGCAGCTTAGCGGGCGCAGGGAGGGCTCGCGGGGGTCAGTTCTTC
-,TRBJ2-3,TRBV7-2,-,CASSFVPGAKDTQYF,TGTGCCAGCAGCTTCGTCCCGGGGGCGAAAGATACGCAGTATTTT
-,TRBJ1-2,TRBV28,-,CASSLGRVGLYGYTF,TGTGCCAGCAGTCTCGGACGGGTCGGGCTCTATGGCTACACCTTC
once,TRBJ1-2,TRBV28,-,CASSLRGLGYGYTF,TGTGCCAGCAGTTTAAGGGGCCTTGGCTATGGCTACACCTTC
-,TRBJ1-4,TRBV7-2,-,CASSLRVGDEKLFF,TGTGCCAGCAGCTTAAGGGTGGGAGATGAAAAACTGTTTTTT
-,TRBJ2-1,TRBV11-1,TRBD1,CASSSQTGGGNNEQFF,TGTGCCAGCAGCTCCCAGACAGGGGGTGGAAACAATGAGCAGTTCTTC
-,TRBJ2-1,TRBV4-2,-,CASSQGGNNEQFF,TGTGCCAGCAGCCAAGGGGGGAACAATGAGCAGTTCTTC
-,TRBJ1-4,TRBV30,-,CAWSVQGRLFF,TGTGCCTGGAGTGTCCAGGGGAGACTGTTTTTT
-,TRBJ1-2,TRBV28,TRBD1,CASRPEGQGDNYGYTF,TGTGCCAGCAGACCCGAGGGACAGGGGGATAACTATGGCTACACCTTC
-,TRBJ2-6,TRBV18,-,CASSPRESSGANVLTF,TGTGCCAGCTCACCTAGGGAGTCCTCTGGGGCCAACGTCCTGACTTTC
-,TRBJ2-3,TRBV24-1,-,CATSDHLSGWDTQYF,TGTGCCACCAGTGATCACCTTTCGGGGTGGGATACGCAGTATTTT
-,TRBJ2-1,TRBV19,-,CASSMRGNNEQFF,TGTGCCAGTAGTATGAGAGGGAACAATGAGCAGTTCTTC
once,TRBJ1-6,TRBV18,-,CASSPRGTISPLHF,TGTGCCAGCTCACCGAGAGGCACGATTTCACCCCTCCACTTT